This TCR beta chain was recovered during a study of metastatic and nonmetastatic thyroid tumors. In the study overall: Blood and tumor or nodule tissue repertoires from malignant and benign thyroid patients were compared.

Per the germline V gene, CDR1 is MNHNY and CDR2 is SVGAGI (reference sequence). The CDR3 has 14 residues. Unmatched junction bases numbered 4, after V lost 2 bases and J lost 3 bases. Not a single patient had been given any form of treatment at any point before undergoing thyroid surgery. TCRdb re-called the PCR reads through MiXCR. The repertoire includes over 14,000 clones, about 27% of them detected once, and roughly 19% sits in the top ten. This clone turned up a few times. Sequenced material: tumor tissue. The V gene is TRBV6-6, the J gene TRBJ2-7; 7 nucleotides line up with TRBD2. This TCR came from a female donor with papillary thyroid cancer or a benign thyroid nodule (not recorded which). Some clones in this sample may be carry-over from other donors' samples. CDR3 bases: TGTGCCAGCAGTTACGGGGGGGAATTCTACGAGCAGTACTTC. Its protein is CASSYGGEFYEQYF.